These 9 T cell receptor beta chains share one sample of origin, sequenced in a study of beta chain features in type 1 diabetes. What was sequenced were expressed TCRB transcripts, since all of the isolated RNA had been reverse transcribed. Assay used: immunoSEQ multiplex PCR; TCRdb lists only in-frame clones, some missing. The sample shows approximately 340,000 clones, less than 15% of them seen only once. The sequencing input was naive CD4+ T cells from blood. All receptors derive from a young woman in good health.

This clone appeared a few times. This chain connects TRBV7-2 to TRBJ2-7; D is possibly TRBD1 (6 bases). The CDR3 has 12 amino acids. Germline CDR1 is SGHTA and CDR2 is FQGNSA. V was cut by 4 bases and J by 5 bases, with 9 bases left in between. The CDR3 DNA is TGTGCCAGCAGCTCGTACAGGGACGAGCAGTACTTC. Protein product: CASSSYRDEQYF.

This clone was seen only a few times. This chain connects TRBV11-1 to TRBJ2-1, with 7 nucleotides matching TRBD2. Germline assignment: CDR1 SGHAT and CDR2 FQDESV (reference sequence). This CDR3 comprises 15 residues. J lost 4 bases, V lost 5 bases, and 8 bases had no gene match. The CDR3 loop is CASSRLAELYNEQFF. Written as DNA, the CDR3 is TGTGCCAGCAGCCGCCTAGCGGAACTTTACAATGAGCAGTTCTTC.

The V gene is TRBV7-9, the J gene TRBJ2-5; D may be TRBD2 (6 bases). The CDR3 runs 18 residues. V lost 4 bases to trimming and J lost 5 bases, with 26 bases between them. CDR1 is SEHNR, CDR2 FQNEAQ, per germline (reference sequence). The CDR3 DNA follows: TGTGCCAGCAGCTCCAGGCGCGGGGTGGCTTGGCAAGGCGAGACCCAGTACTTC. Its protein is CASSSRRGVAWQGETQYF.

This clone has only a few counts. The chain uses TRBV5-6 and TRBJ2-5; 14 bases match TRBD2. Trimming cost V 5 bases and J 4 bases; bases outside gene matches: 7. The CDR3 has 16 amino acids. Germline CDR1 and CDR2: SGHDT and YYEEEE. The CDR3 coding sequence is TGTGCCAGCAGGAGAAGGGGACTAGCGGGAGTAGAGACCCAGTACTTC. Protein: CASRRRGLAGVETQYF.

J is TRBJ2-4 and V is TRBV18, with a tentative D call TRBD2 (5 bases). Between the trimmed V and J ends, which lost 3 bases and 0 bases, there was a span of 12 bases. The CDR3 contains 16 residues. Germline V gives CDR1 KGHSH, CDR2 LQKENI. The CDR3 region is CASSPEGSLAKNIQYF. CDR3 coding DNA: TGTGCCAGCTCACCCGAAGGGAGTCTAGCCAAAAACATTCAGTACTTC.

This chain uses TRBV11-3 with TRBJ2-7, with a weak D call TRBD1 (6 bases). The CDR3 has 13 amino acids. CDR1 and CDR2 (germline): SGHNT, YENEEA. With 4 bases removed from V and 3 bases from J, the gap between germline ends came to 10 bases. The CDR3 DNA reads TGTGCCAGCAGCTCCCGACAGGACTACGAGCAGTACTTC. Its translation: CASSSRQDYEQYF.

In this sample, this clone turned up a few times. The chain uses TRBV20-1 and TRBJ2-7; the D is unclear. CDR1 and CDR2 from the germline V gene are DFQATT and SNEGSKA (reference sequence). The germline V and J ends were trimmed by 7 bases and 0 bases, with 7 bases remaining between them. CDR3 size: 11 residues. CDR3 protein: CSVMSSYEQYF. In DNA form, the CDR3 reads TGCAGTGTAATGTCCTCCTACGAGCAGTACTTC.

This clone was counted only a few times. The rearrangement links TRBV30 to TRBJ2-7; D is perhaps TRBD1 (5 bases). This CDR3 region has 13 residues. Between the trimmed V and J ends, which lost 4 bases and 4 bases, there was a span of 14 bases. In germline, CDR1 is GTSNPN, CDR2 SVGIG (reference sequence). CDR3 sequence: CAWNRGWGYEQYF. CDR3 DNA sequence: TGTGCCTGGAATAGGGGTTGGGGATACGAGCAGTACTTC.

V gene TRBV29-1 combines with J gene TRBJ2-1, with 13 bases identical to TRBD2. CDR1 and CDR2 from the germline V gene are SQVTM and ANQGSEA. The junction had 11 bases not matched to a gene; V was cut back by 6 bases and J by 6 bases. The CDR3 loop spans 16 amino acids. The CDR3 nucleotides are TGCAGCGTGTCCCGTGGGACTAGCGGGACAGGCAATGAGCAGTTCTTC. Its translation: CSVSRGTSGTGNEQFF.